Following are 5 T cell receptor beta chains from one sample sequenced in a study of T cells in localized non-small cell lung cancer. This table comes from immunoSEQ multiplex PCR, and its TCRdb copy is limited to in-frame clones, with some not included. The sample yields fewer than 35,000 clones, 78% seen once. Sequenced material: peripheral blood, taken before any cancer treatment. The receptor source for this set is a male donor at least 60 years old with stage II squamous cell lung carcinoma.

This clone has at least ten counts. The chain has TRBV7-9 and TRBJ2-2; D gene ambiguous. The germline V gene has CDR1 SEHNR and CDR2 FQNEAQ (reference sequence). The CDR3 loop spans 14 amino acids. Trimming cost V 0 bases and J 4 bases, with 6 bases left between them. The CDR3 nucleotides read TGTGCCAGCAGCTTAGCGGATCCCACCGGGGAGCTGTTTTTT. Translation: CASSLADPTGELFF.

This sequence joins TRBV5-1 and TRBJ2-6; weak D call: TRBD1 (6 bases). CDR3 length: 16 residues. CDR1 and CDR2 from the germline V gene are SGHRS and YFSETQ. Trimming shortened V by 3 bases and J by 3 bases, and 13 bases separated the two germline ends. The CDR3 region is CASSSSTGSGANVLTF. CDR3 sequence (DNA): TGCGCCAGCAGCTCTTCTACAGGGAGTGGGGCCAACGTCCTGACTTTC.

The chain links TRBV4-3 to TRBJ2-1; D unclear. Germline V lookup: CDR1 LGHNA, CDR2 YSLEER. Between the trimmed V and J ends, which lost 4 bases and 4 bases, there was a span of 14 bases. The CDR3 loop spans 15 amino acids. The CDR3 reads CASSLERSWYNEQFF. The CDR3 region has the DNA TGCGCCAGCAGCCTTGAGAGAAGTTGGTACAATGAGCAGTTCTTC.

The CDR3 spells CASSSLGDQPQHF. The CDR3, as DNA: TGTGCCAGCAGCAGTCTCGGAGATCAGCCCCAGCATTTT. The V call is TRBV6-6, the J call TRBJ1-5; D is uncertain. CDR3 length: 13 amino acids. V shed 6 bases and J shed 5 bases, with 11 bases lying between them. CDR1 is MNHNY, CDR2 SVGAGI, per germline (reference sequence).

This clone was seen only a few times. CDR3 sequence: CASGPGGNEAFF. The CDR3 DNA sequence: TGTGCCAGCGGACCAGGGGGCAATGAAGCTTTCTTT. V is TRBV6-6 and J is TRBJ1-1, with 8 bases that match TRBD1. The CDR3 length is 12 residues. Germline V gives CDR1 MNHNY, CDR2 SVGAGI (reference sequence). Losses at the gene ends were 8 bases for V and 7 bases for J; bases not matched to a gene: 6.